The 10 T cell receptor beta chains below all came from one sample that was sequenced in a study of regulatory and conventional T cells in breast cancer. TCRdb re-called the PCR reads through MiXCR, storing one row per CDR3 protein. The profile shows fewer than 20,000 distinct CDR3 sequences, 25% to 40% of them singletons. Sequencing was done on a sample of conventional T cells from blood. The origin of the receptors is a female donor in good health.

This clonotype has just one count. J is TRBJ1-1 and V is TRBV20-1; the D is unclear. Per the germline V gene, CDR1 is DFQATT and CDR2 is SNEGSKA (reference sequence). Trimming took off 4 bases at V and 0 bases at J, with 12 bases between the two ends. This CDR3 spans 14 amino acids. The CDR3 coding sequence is TGCAGTGCTAAATTGGGGAGTATGAACACTGAAGCTTTCTTT. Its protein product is CSAKLGSMNTEAFF.

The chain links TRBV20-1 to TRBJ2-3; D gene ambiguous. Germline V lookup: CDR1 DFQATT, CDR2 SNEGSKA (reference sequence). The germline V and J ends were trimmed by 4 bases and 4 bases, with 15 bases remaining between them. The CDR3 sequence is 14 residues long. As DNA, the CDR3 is TGCAGTGCTATGGCAGGCCCTTCATCAGATACGCAGTATTTT. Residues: CSAMAGPSSDTQYF.

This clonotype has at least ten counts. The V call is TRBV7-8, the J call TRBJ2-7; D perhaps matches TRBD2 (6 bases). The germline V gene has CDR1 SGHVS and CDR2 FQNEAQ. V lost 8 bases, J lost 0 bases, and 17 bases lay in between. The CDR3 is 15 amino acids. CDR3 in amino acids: CASGSLAPRSYEQYF. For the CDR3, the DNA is TGTGCCAGCGGTTCTCTAGCGCCCCGCTCCTACGAGCAGTACTTC.

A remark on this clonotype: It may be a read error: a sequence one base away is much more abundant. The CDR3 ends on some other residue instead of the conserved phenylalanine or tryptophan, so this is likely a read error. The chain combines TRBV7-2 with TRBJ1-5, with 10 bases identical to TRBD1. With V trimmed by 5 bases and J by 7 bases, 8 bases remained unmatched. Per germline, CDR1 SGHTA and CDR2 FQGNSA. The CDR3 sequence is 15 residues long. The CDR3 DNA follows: TGTGCCAGCAGCGAGACAGGGGGCGCGGGACAGCCCCAGCATTTA. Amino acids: CASSETGGAGQPQHL.

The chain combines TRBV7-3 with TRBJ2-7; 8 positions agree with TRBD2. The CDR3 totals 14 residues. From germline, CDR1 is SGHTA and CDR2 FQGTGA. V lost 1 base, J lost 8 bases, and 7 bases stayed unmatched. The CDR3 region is CASSLMAAGGQQYF. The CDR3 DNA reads TGTGCCAGCAGCTTAATGGCCGCGGGGGGACAGCAGTACTTC.

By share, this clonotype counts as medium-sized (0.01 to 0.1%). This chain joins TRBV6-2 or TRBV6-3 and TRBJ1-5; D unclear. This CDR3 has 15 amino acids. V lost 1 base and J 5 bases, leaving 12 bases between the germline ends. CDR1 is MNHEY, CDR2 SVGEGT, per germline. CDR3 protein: CASSYWTTSDQPQHF. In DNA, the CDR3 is TGTGCCAGCAGTTACTGGACCACAAGCGATCAGCCCCAGCATTTT.

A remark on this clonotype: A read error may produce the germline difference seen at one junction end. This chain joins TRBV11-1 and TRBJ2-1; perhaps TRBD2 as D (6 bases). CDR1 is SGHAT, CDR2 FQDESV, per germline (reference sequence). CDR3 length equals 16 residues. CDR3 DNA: TGTGCCAGCAGCTTACCCCCGGGAGCTAACGAAAATGAGCAGTCCTTC. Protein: CASSLPPGANENEQSF.

CDR3 sequence: CASSASGQGTGNTIYF. In DNA form, the CDR3 reads TGTGCCAGCTCAGCCTCGGGACAGGGGACTGGAAACACCATATATTTT. The V and J genes are TRBV18 and TRBJ1-3; TRBD1 aligns across 10 bases. The CDR3 loop spans 16 amino acids. With 5 bases clipped from V and 2 bases from J, the junction kept 6 bases outside the gene matches. In germline, CDR1 is KGHSH, CDR2 LQKENI.

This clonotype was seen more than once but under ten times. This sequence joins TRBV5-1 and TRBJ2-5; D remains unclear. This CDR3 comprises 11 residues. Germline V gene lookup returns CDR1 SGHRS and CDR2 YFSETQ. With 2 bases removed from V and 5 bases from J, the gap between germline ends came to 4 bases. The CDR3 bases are TGCGCCAGCAGCTTTGAGGAGACCCAGTACTTC. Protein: CASSFEETQYF.

The CDR3 DNA reads TGTGCCAGCAGTTTGAGGGCTTACCCCGAGCAGTACTTC. Residues: CASSLRAYPEQYF. The J gene is TRBJ2-7, the V gene TRBV28, with D maybe TRBD2 (5 bases). In germline, CDR1 is MDHEN, CDR2 SYDVKM. Trimming removed 3 bases at V and 6 bases at J, with 12 bases between. The CDR3 is made up of 13 amino acids.